Each of the 22 T cell receptor beta chains below was sequenced from the same sample in a study of cytomegalovirus exposure and HLA in healthy donors. 60 Vbeta and 13 Jbeta primers were used in PCR. Profiling relied on immunoSEQ multiplex PCR, and the TCRdb table lists in-frame clones only, not all of them. Found here are 200,000 to 250,000 clones, roughly 79% of them singletons; the top ten hold around 1.8%. Source material: PBMCs. Every receptor here comes from a young man in good health and CMV-seronegative.

This clone was picked up one time. J is TRBJ2-7 and V is TRBV27; D might be TRBD2 (6 bases). Per germline, CDR1 MNHEY and CDR2 SMNVEV (reference sequence). This CDR3 has 13 amino acids. With 5 bases removed from V and 4 bases from J, the gap between germline ends came to 12 bases. CDR3: CASSTGGGYEQYF. In DNA form, the CDR3 reads TGTGCCAGCAGTACAGGTGGGGGGTACGAGCAGTACTTC.

The chain is built from TRBV11-2 and TRBJ2-2; maybe TRBD1 (5 bases). V was pared by 2 bases and J by 1 base, with 11 bases between. The CDR3 sequence is 16 residues long. In germline, CDR1 is SGHAT, CDR2 FQNNGV. The chain's CDR3 is CASSLSFRENTGELFF. DNA for the CDR3: TGTGCCAGCAGCTTATCATTCAGGGAGAACACCGGGGAGCTGTTTTTT.

This clone has only a few counts. The gene calls are TRBV19 and TRBJ1-1; D uncertain. Germline values: CDR1 LNHDA, CDR2 SQIVND (reference sequence). This CDR3 spans 12 amino acids. With 2 bases removed from V and 10 bases from J, the gap between germline ends came to 11 bases. CDR3 coding DNA: TGTGCCAGTAGTATACAGGAACAAGCAGCTTTCTTT. Translation: CASSIQEQAAFF.

The chain employs TRBV19 and TRBJ2-7; 9 bases fit TRBD1. Trimming cost V 5 bases and J 3 bases; bases outside gene matches: 8. The CDR3 length is 15 residues. CDR1 LNHDA and CDR2 SQIVND come from the germline V gene (reference sequence). CDR3 coding DNA: TGTGCCAGTAGTCCCCCCGGGACAGGGAACTACGAGCAGTACTTC. Protein sequence: CASSPPGTGNYEQYF.

This clone occurred a few times. At one of its ends the junction is not consistent with the germline gene, which may arise from a read error. This chain uses TRBV5-6 with TRBJ2-1; D may be TRBD2 (6 bases). CDR1 is SGHDT and CDR2 is YYEEEE in the germline V gene. The CDR3 extends over 14 amino acids. The CDR3 DNA sequence: TGTGCCAGCAGCTGGGCTTTGGGGGGTGACTCAGGGCTCTTC. Its protein is CASSWALGGDSGLF.

This chain uses TRBV2 with TRBJ2-1, with a weak D call TRBD2 (6 bases). Per germline, CDR1 SNHLY and CDR2 FYNNEI. This CDR3 is 14 amino acids long. With 8 bases removed from V and 5 bases from J, the gap between germline ends came to 16 bases. Here the CDR3 reads CASSWASEDNEQFF. The DNA for the CDR3 is TGTGCCAGCTCTTGGGCTAGCGAGGACAATGAGCAGTTCTTC.

This chain joins TRBV7-9 and TRBJ1-5, with D possibly being TRBD1 (5 bases). Per germline, CDR1 SEHNR and CDR2 FQNEAQ (reference sequence). Trimming cost V 4 bases and J 3 bases, with 13 bases left between them. The CDR3 loop spans 15 amino acids. The CDR3 DNA reads TGTGCCAGCAGCTGGGATTCAGGGATCAATCAGCCCCAGCATTTT. Protein sequence: CASSWDSGINQPQHF.

The rearrangement links TRBV28 to TRBJ1-1; 10 nucleotides line up with TRBD1. Looked up from germline, CDR1 is MDHEN and CDR2 is SYDVKM. This CDR3 region has 16 residues. Trimming removed 5 bases from V and 0 bases from J; junction bases left unmatched: 6. The CDR3 loop is CASSPRQGAMNTEAFF. In nucleotides, the CDR3 is TGTGCCAGCAGTCCAAGACAGGGGGCGATGAACACTGAAGCTTTCTTT.

V gene TRBV30 combines with J gene TRBJ1-2, with D maybe TRBD1 (6 bases). The CDR3 runs to 12 residues. Trimming pared 3 bases from V and 5 bases from J, leaving 10 bases between. Germline-derived CDR1 and CDR2 are GTSNPN and SVGIG (reference sequence). CDR3 in amino acids: CAWRPQGYGYTF. The CDR3 DNA follows: TGTGCCTGGAGACCTCAGGGGTATGGCTACACCTTC. Variable domain in full (rest from reference TRBV30 and TRBJ1-2): SQTIHQWPATLVQPVGSPLSLECTVEGTSNPNLYWYRQAAGRGLQLLFYSVGIGQISSEVPQNLSASRPQDRQFILSSKKLLLSDSGFYLCAWRPQGYGYTFGSGTRLTVV.

V gene TRBV4-1 combines with J gene TRBJ1-3; unclear D gene. V lost 0 bases to trimming and J lost 0 bases, with 6 bases between them. Germline-derived CDR1 and CDR2 are MGHRA and YSYEKL. The CDR3 consists of 15 residues. The CDR3 loop reads CASSQDVFSGNTIYF. CDR3 sequence (DNA): TGCGCCAGCAGCCAAGACGTTTTCTCTGGAAACACCATATATTTT.

J is TRBJ2-2 and V is TRBV25-1; weak D call: TRBD2 (6 bases). Trimming left V 3 bases short and J 5 bases short, with 22 bases between. The germline CDR1 and CDR2 sequences are MGHDK and SYGVNS. CDR3 length: 18 amino acids. Here the CDR3 reads CASSETRDLASQTGELFF. The CDR3, as DNA: TGTGCCAGCAGTGAGACTCGGGACTTAGCCTCCCAAACCGGGGAGCTGTTTTTT.

The CDR3 coding sequence is TGTGCCAGCAGCCGAGGGGGGGGAGGAGATGATGAGCAGTACTTC. Its protein is CASSRGGGGDDEQYF. The chain carries TRBV7-9 and TRBJ2-7; a weak D match, TRBD2 (7 bases). The CDR3 runs 15 residues. The V and J ends lost 5 bases and 7 bases respectively, with 21 bases between them. Germline CDR1 is SEHNR and CDR2 is FQNEAQ (reference sequence).

The gene calls are TRBV19 and TRBJ2-1; 9 bases are shared with TRBD2. The germline gives CDR1 LNHDA, CDR2 SQIVND (reference sequence). The ends lost 5 bases at V and 8 bases at J; junction bases unmatched: 10. The CDR3 runs to 15 residues. CDR3 bases: TGTGCCAGTAGTCTGAGGGTAGCGGGAGTTGATGAGCAGTTCTTC. Translating it yields CASSLRVAGVDEQFF.

The chain couples TRBV27 to TRBJ1-6; possibly TRBD1 for D (5 bases). CDR1 MNHEY and CDR2 SMNVEV come from the germline V gene (reference sequence). The V and J ends lost 2 bases and 8 bases respectively, with 7 bases between them. This CDR3 contains 13 residues. Here the CDR3 DNA reads TGTGCCAGCAGTTTAGGGGACTATTCACCCCTCCACTTT. It is translated as CASSLGDYSPLHF.

The chain is built from TRBV7-9 and TRBJ2-1; 9 nucleotides agree with TRBD2. CDR1 is SEHNR, CDR2 FQNEAQ, per germline (reference sequence). V lost 0 bases and J lost 7; bases outside the gene matches: 4. CDR3 length: 15 amino acids. The CDR3 DNA is TGTGCCAGCAGCTTAGCGGGACTAGCTCCTAATGAGCAGTTCTTC. This codes for CASSLAGLAPNEQFF.

The chain recombines TRBV5-8 with TRBJ2-2; perhaps TRBD2 as D (6 bases). Trimming cost V 1 base and J 5 bases, with 12 bases left between them. Per germline, CDR1 SGHTS and CDR2 YDEGEE. The CDR3 loop spans 15 amino acids. The chain's CDR3 is CASSLYGAGTGELFF. CDR3 in DNA: TGTGCCAGCAGCTTGTACGGGGCGGGGACCGGGGAGCTGTTTTTT.

CDR3 in amino acids: CASSVVAGGSLNGYTF. The DNA for the CDR3 is TGTGCCAGCAGCGTAGTGGCAGGGGGTTCGCTTAATGGCTACACCTTC. The rearrangement links TRBV9 to TRBJ1-2, with TRBD1 identical over 7 bases. V shed 0 bases and J 6 bases; nucleotides not matched to a gene: 11. Germline lookup yields CDR1 SGDLS and CDR2 YYNGEE. The CDR3 has 16 residues.

This rearrangement joins TRBV10-3 to TRBJ1-1, with TRBD1 identical over 9 bases. Germline CDR1 reads ENHRY; CDR2 reads SYGVKD. The CDR3 length is 15 residues. V gave up 5 bases and J gave up 0 bases; unmatched junction bases: 4. CDR3 nucleotides: TGTGCCATCAGTCCCGGGACAGGGTTGAACACTGAAGCTTTCTTT. This translates into CAISPGTGLNTEAFF.

V usage is TRBV5-1 and J usage is TRBJ1-3; D gene unclear. The germline V gene encodes CDR1 SGHRS and CDR2 YFSETQ. V was trimmed by 2 bases and J by 8 bases, leaving 5 bases between them. This CDR3 is 11 amino acids long. The DNA of the CDR3 is TGCGCCAGCAGCTTTGAGGACACCATATATTTT. Its protein is CASSFEDTIYF.

The CDR3 nucleotides read TGTGCCAGTAGTAATCCAGCGGGGGGTTCAGAGACCCAGTACTTC. Protein sequence: CASSNPAGGSETQYF. The chain has TRBV19 and TRBJ2-5; 9 nucleotides agree with TRBD2. Germline V CDR1 and CDR2: LNHDA, SQIVND (reference sequence). The CDR3 consists of 15 residues. The ends lost 4 bases at V and 4 bases at J; junction bases unmatched: 7.

V and J are TRBV2 and TRBJ2-2; 7 bases map to TRBD2. The CDR3 contains 15 residues. The V gene end was trimmed by 6 bases and the J gene end by 5 bases; junction bases not matched to a gene: 9. CDR1 SNHLY and CDR2 FYNNEI come from the germline V gene. Here the CDR3 reads CASRRGVGGTGELFF. The CDR3, as DNA: TGTGCCAGCAGACGGGGGGTAGGCGGTACCGGGGAGCTGTTTTTT.

This clone was counted between two and nine times. J is TRBJ1-5 and V is TRBV28; D remains ambiguous. Between the trimmed V and J ends, which lost 3 bases and 0 bases, there was a span of 6 bases. This CDR3 has 14 residues. The V gene's germline CDR1 is MDHEN and CDR2 SYDVKM. The CDR3: CASSLTNSNQPQHF. Written as DNA, the CDR3 is TGTGCCAGCAGTTTGACAAATAGCAATCAGCCCCAGCATTTT. Based on the CDR3 plus reference TRBV28 and TRBJ1-5, the full variable domain is DVKVTQSSRYLVKRTGEKVFLECVQDMDHENMFWYRQDPGLGLRLIYFSYDVKMKEKGDIPEGYSVSREKKERFSLILESASTNQTSMYLCASSLTNSNQPQHFGDGTRLSIL.